The next 20 T cell receptor beta chains were all read from a single sample in a study of T cells in Graves' hyperthyroidism and ophthalmopathy. TCR beta CDR3 region amplification was performed from RNA transcripts. First-round RT-PCR of the TCR CDR3 relied on the HTBI primer set. Using its own MiXCR run on the multiplex PCR reads, TCRdb lists one record per CDR3 protein. Seen here are around 560,000 distinct CDR3 sequences, approximately 15% observed once, and the top ten hold 18%. The sequenced material came from blood. These receptors were taken from a woman between 18 and 29 years old with Graves' hyperthyroidism.

This clonotype was seen ten or more times. The chain carries TRBV20-1 and TRBJ1-4; perhaps TRBD1 as D (5 bases). This CDR3 region has 12 residues. Trimming left V 0 bases short and J 11 bases short, with 10 bases between. Germline V gives CDR1 DFQATT, CDR2 SNEGSKA (reference sequence). CDR3 in DNA: TGCAGTGCTAGAGATGTATGGGGGAAACTGTTTTTT. Translating it yields CSARDVWGKLFF.

This clonotype was seen at least ten times. The chain recombines TRBV6-1 with TRBJ2-2, with TRBD2 matching over 7 bases. Germline CDR1 reads MNHNS; CDR2 reads SASEGT. CDR3 length: 16 amino acids. J was trimmed by 5 bases and V by 5 bases; bases with no gene match: 11. The DNA for the CDR3 is TGTGCCAGCAGTTCCAAGGCGGGAGTAGGTACCGGGGAGCTGTTTTTT. Amino acid sequence: CASSSKAGVGTGELFF.

This chain connects TRBV28 to TRBJ2-7, with unresolved D. The V gene lost 4 bases and the J gene lost 0 bases, with 10 bases spanning the gap. Germline V gene sequence: CDR1 MDHEN, CDR2 SYDVKM. The CDR3 runs to 14 residues. The CDR3 nucleotides read TGTGCCAGCAGTTCCTTAGTAAGCTCCTACGAGCAGTACTTC. This gives the protein CASSSLVSSYEQYF.

To note about this clonotype: This may stem from a read error, because a much larger clone lies one nucleotide away. V usage is TRBV6-2 or TRBV6-3 and J usage is TRBJ2-3; D perhaps matches TRBD1 (7 bases). Germline-derived CDR1 and CDR2 are MNHEY and SVGEGT. V was cut by 10 bases and J by 3 bases, with 20 bases left in between. The CDR3 runs to 15 residues. The CDR3 is CANITGDRETDTQYF. The CDR3 nucleotides read TGTGCCAACATCACGGGGGACAGAGAAACAGATACGCAGTATTTT.

This chain uses TRBV10-3 with TRBJ1-6; 10 bases are a match to TRBD1. This CDR3 spans 15 amino acids. The ends lost 11 bases at V and 9 bases at J; junction bases unmatched: 13. CDR1 is ENHRY and CDR2 is SYGVKD in the germline V gene. CDR3 region: CAAGTGATGGSPLHF. The CDR3 DNA is TGTGCCGCCGGGACAGGGGCGACAGGGGGTTCACCCCTCCACTTT.

This clonotype was seen many times. The CDR3 DNA is TGTGCCAGCAGTGGACCCGGGACTACCTACGAGCAGTACTTC. Translating gives CASSGPGTTYEQYF. The chain recombines TRBV28 with TRBJ2-7, with 7 bases fitting TRBD2. Germline CDR1 is MDHEN and CDR2 is SYDVKM. There are 14 residues in the CDR3. V was pared by 5 bases and J by 2 bases, with 6 bases of the junction left unmatched.

In its sample, this clonotype was seen a few times. The V gene is TRBV6-1, the J gene TRBJ2-7; 8 positions agree with TRBD1. V lost 8 bases, J lost 5 bases, and 8 bases stayed unmatched. Looked up from germline, CDR1 is MNHNS and CDR2 is SASEGT. The length of the CDR3 is 13 residues. The CDR3 nucleotides are TGTGCCAGCGGCAGGGGGCGTTTCGACGAGCAGTACTTC. Protein: CASGRGRFDEQYF.

This clonotype occurred many times. The genes are TRBV6-2 or TRBV6-3 and TRBJ2-5; the D gene is possibly TRBD1 (6 bases). This CDR3 is built from 15 residues. CDR1 and CDR2 (germline): MNHEY, SVGEGT. The V and J ends lost 2 bases and 5 bases respectively, with 15 bases between them. CDR3 residues: CASSYGGQGWETQYF. The DNA of the CDR3 is TGTGCCAGCAGTTACGGGGGACAAGGCTGGGAGACCCAGTACTTC.

The chain uses TRBV20-1 and TRBJ1-2; D unresolved. The CDR3 totals 14 residues. Germline V gives CDR1 DFQATT, CDR2 SNEGSKA (reference sequence). The germline V and J ends were trimmed by 3 bases and 8 bases, with 19 bases remaining between them. The DNA for the CDR3 is TGCAGTGCTAGTGGAGACTTAAGCGCTAACGGCTACACCTTC. Its protein product is CSASGDLSANGYTF.

This clonotype appeared a few times. The chain employs TRBV29-1 and TRBJ2-3; 11 nucleotides line up with TRBD2. The V segment lost 3 bases and the J segment 7 bases; nucleotides outside the gene matches: 12. CDR3 length equals 16 residues. The V gene's germline CDR1 is SQVTM and CDR2 ANQGSEA. DNA for the CDR3: TGCAGCGTTGATATAGCTACTAGCGGGAGATGGTATACGCAGTATTTT. Translating gives CSVDIATSGRWYTQYF.

This clonotype was seen ten or more times. The chain employs TRBV11-2 and TRBJ2-3; D ambiguous. V lost 1 base, J lost 1 base, and 0 bases lay in between. Germline CDR1 reads SGHAT; CDR2 reads FQNNGV. This CDR3 contains 12 residues. CDR3 sequence reads: CASSLGTDTQYF. The DNA for the CDR3 is TGTGCCAGCAGCTTAGGCACAGATACGCAGTATTTT.

The chain recombines TRBV29-1 with TRBJ2-7; tentative D call: TRBD2 (6 bases). This CDR3 contains 13 residues. V was clipped by 6 bases and J by 6 bases, with 18 bases between them. Germline CDR1 and CDR2: SQVTM and ANQGSEA. The CDR3 loop is CSVAFGGTGEQYF. For the CDR3, the DNA is TGCAGCGTCGCCTTTGGAGGGACCGGCGAGCAGTACTTC.

This clonotype appeared a few times. This chain uses TRBV15 with TRBJ2-7; the D gene is possibly TRBD1 (6 bases). The CDR3 is 15 amino acids. CDR1 is LNHNV, CDR2 YYDKDF, per germline (reference sequence). V shed 2 bases and J shed 6 bases, with 17 bases lying between them. CDR3 loop: CATSRPGTQDPEQYF. The DNA of the CDR3 is TGTGCCACCAGCAGACCCGGGACACAGGACCCCGAGCAGTACTTC.

The sample holds many counts of this clonotype. This chain uses TRBV3-1 with TRBJ1-2, with no clear D. The CDR3 totals 16 residues. Trimming cost V 0 bases and J 0 bases, with 11 bases left between them. Germline V CDR1 and CDR2: LGHDT, YNNKEL (reference sequence). CDR3 protein: CASSQDLRRTNYGYTF. The CDR3, as DNA: TGTGCCAGCAGCCAAGACCTCAGGAGGACTAACTATGGCTACACCTTC.

In its sample, this clonotype was seen a few times. The rearrangement links TRBV10-3 to TRBJ1-2; D call uncertain. Trimming left V 4 bases short and J 6 bases short, with 9 bases between. Germline CDR1 and CDR2: ENHRY and SYGVKD. The CDR3 is made up of 12 amino acids. In DNA, the CDR3 is TGTGCCATCAGTGTGGGCGGAGATGGCTACACCTTC. Its protein product is CAISVGGDGYTF.

This clonotype was seen many times. The V gene is TRBV2, the J gene TRBJ2-2; D unresolved. This CDR3 region has 12 residues. CDR1 is SNHLY, CDR2 FYNNEI, per germline. Trimming took 10 bases from V and 3 from J, leaving 9 bases between them. The CDR3 loop is CATGLDTGELFF. The CDR3, as DNA: TGTGCCACCGGGCTGGACACCGGGGAGCTGTTTTTT.

The chain links TRBV11-2 to TRBJ2-7, with 7 bases that match TRBD2. This CDR3 contains 12 residues. From germline, CDR1 is SGHAT and CDR2 FQNNGV. The V gene end was trimmed by 8 bases and the J gene end by 7 bases; junction bases not matched to a gene: 8. The CDR3 DNA sequence: TGTGCCAGCTCCGCGGGAGACGGTGAGCAGTACTTC. Its translation is CASSAGDGEQYF. The variable domain in full, with the rest retrieved from reference TRBV11-2 and TRBJ2-7, is EAGVAQSPRYKIIEKRQSVAFWCNPISGHATLYWYQQILGQGPKLLIQFQNNGVVDDSQLPKDRFSAERLKGVDSTLKIQPAKLEDSAVYLCASSAGDGEQYFGPGTRLTVT.

In its sample, this clonotype was seen many times. This chain links TRBV7-6 with TRBJ2-7; 16 bases are shared with TRBD2. Per the germline V gene, CDR1 is SGHVS and CDR2 is FNYEAQ. J lost 0 bases, V lost 0 bases, and 5 bases had no gene match. CDR3 size: 19 residues. The CDR3 DNA follows: TGTGCCAGCAGCTTAGCGCCGGGACTAGCGGGGGGGACCTCCTACGAGCAGTACTTC. It translates to CASSLAPGLAGGTSYEQYF. Drawing the rest from reference TRBV7-6 and TRBJ2-7, the complete variable domain is GAGVSQSPRYKVTKRGQDVALRCDPISGHVSLYWYRQALGQGPEFLTYFNYEAQQDKSGLPNDRFSAERPEGSISTLTIQRTEQRDSAMYRCASSLAPGLAGGTSYEQYFGPGTRLTVT.

In this sample, this clonotype turned up a few times. V and J are TRBV19 and TRBJ2-1, with TRBD1 matching 12 bases. J gave up 2 bases and V 2 bases, and 10 bases lay outside the gene matches. The germline V gene encodes CDR1 LNHDA and CDR2 SQIVND (reference sequence). CDR3 length: 19 amino acids. CDR3 nucleotide sequence: TGTGCCAGTAGTATAAGGGACAGGGGGCCGCCCCAGGCCTACAATGAGCAGTTCTTC. Translated: CASSIRDRGPPQAYNEQFF.

The chain links TRBV20-1 to TRBJ1-2, with D tentatively TRBD1 (5 bases). Germline assignment: CDR1 DFQATT and CDR2 SNEGSKA (reference sequence). CDR3 size: 16 residues. Trimming shortened V by 5 bases and J by 0 bases, and 19 bases separated the two germline ends. The CDR3 loop reads CSALRLFGASNYGYTF. CDR3 nucleotide sequence: TGCAGTGCTCTACGCTTATTCGGGGCTTCTAACTATGGCTACACCTTC.